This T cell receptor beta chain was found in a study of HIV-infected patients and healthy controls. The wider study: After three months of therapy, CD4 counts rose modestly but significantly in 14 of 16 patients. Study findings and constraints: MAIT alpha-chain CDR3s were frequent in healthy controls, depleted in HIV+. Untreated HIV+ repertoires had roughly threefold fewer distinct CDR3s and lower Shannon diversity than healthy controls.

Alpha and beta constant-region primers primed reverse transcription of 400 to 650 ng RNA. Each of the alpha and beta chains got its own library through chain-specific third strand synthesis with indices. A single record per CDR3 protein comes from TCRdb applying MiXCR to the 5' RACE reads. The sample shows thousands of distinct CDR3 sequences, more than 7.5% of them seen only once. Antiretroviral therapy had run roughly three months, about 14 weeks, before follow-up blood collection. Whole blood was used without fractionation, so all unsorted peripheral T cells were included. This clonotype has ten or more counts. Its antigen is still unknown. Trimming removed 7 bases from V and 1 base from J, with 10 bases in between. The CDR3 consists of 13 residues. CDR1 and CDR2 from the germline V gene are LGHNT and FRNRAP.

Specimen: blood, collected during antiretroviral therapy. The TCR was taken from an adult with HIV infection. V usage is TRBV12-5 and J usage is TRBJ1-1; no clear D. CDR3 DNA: TGTGCTAGTGCCCTGGCGGGGAACACTGAAGCTTTCTTT. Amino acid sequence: CASALAGNTEAFF.